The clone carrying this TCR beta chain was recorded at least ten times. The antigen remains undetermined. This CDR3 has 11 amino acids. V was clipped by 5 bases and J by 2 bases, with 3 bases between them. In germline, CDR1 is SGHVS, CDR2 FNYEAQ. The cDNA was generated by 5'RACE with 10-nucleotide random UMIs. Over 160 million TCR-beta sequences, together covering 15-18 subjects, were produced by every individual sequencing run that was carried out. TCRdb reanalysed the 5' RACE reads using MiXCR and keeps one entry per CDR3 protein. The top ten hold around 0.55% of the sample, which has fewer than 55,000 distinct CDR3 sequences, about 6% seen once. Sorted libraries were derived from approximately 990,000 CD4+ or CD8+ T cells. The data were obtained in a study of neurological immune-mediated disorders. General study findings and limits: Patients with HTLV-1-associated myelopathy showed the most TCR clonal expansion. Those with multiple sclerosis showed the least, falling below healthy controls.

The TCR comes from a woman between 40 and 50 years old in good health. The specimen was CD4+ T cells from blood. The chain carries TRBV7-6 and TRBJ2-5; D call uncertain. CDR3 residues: CASSPQETQYF. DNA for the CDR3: TGTGCCAGCAGCCCACAAGAGACCCAGTACTTC.